The 20 T cell receptor beta chains listed next were all sequenced from one sample in a study of blood T cells in healthy people across ages. Then a second PCR, running roughly 6 to 12 cycles, was carried out with a sample-barcoded 5' primer and a J-beta primer mix. TCRdb independently ran MiXCR on the 5' RACE reads; one entry per CDR3 protein. This table holds 1.4 million or so distinct CDR3 sequences, approximately 39% found once. Sequences were obtained from blood. All receptors derive from a woman between 18 and 30 years old in good health.

CDR3 loop: CAISDRLSYNEQFF. DNA of the CDR3: TGTGCCATCAGTGACAGATTGTCCTACAATGAGCAGTTCTTC. The V gene is TRBV10-3, the J gene TRBJ2-1; D not certain. The germline V and J ends were trimmed by 3 bases and 1 base, with 7 bases remaining between them. This CDR3 region has 14 residues. Germline loops: CDR1 ENHRY, CDR2 SYGVKD.

This chain links TRBV4-1 with TRBJ2-5; D is perhaps TRBD1 (5 bases). The J call may be mistaken, given a closer DNA end match to TRBJ2-7. This CDR3 is 12 amino acids long. In germline, CDR1 is MGHRA, CDR2 YSYEKL. The CDR3 DNA reads TGCGCCAGCATGGGCAGGGAAGGCGAGCAGTACTTC. This translates into CASMGREGEQYF.

This clonotype occurred once. This rearrangement joins TRBV2 to TRBJ1-1; a possible D gene is TRBD1 (5 bases). V was clipped by 6 bases and J by 7 bases, with 18 bases between them. The CDR3 runs 14 residues. The V gene's germline CDR1 is SNHLY and CDR2 FYNNEI. CDR3 in amino acids: CASRENPQGCEAFF. Written as DNA, the CDR3 is TGTGCCAGCAGGGAAAACCCCCAGGGTTGTGAAGCTTTCTTT.

This sequence joins TRBV4-2 and TRBJ2-5, with 12 bases that match TRBD2. The length of the CDR3 is 18 residues. The germline CDR1 and CDR2 sequences are LGHNA and YNFKEQ. After removal of 0 bases from V and 5 bases from J, the junction contained 10 bases not matched to a gene. Written as DNA, the CDR3 is TGTGCCAGCAGCCAAGATCCTAGCGGGAGGGGTTCGGGCGAGACCCAGTACTTC. Translating gives CASSQDPSGRGSGETQYF.

This clonotype was seen just once. This may be a read error: a much more frequent sequence differs by one nucleotide. V usage is TRBV6-5 and J usage is TRBJ2-1; D is possibly TRBD2 (6 bases). V gave up 0 bases and J gave up 10 bases, with 16 bases separating them. CDR1 is MNHEY and CDR2 is SVGAGI in the germline V gene. The CDR3 is made up of 15 amino acids. As DNA, the CDR3 is TGTGCCAGCAGTTACTCCTTAAGGAGGGCCTACGAGCAGTTCTTC. Translating it yields CASSYSLRRAYEQFF.

The rearrangement links TRBV6-6 to TRBJ2-1, with TRBD1 matching over 9 bases. V lost 7 bases, J lost 13 bases, and 17 bases stayed unmatched. Germline-derived CDR1 and CDR2 are MNHNY and SVGAGI (reference sequence). The CDR3 is 15 residues long. Here the CDR3 reads CASTGDREGRNIQFF. CDR3 DNA: TGTGCCAGCACCGGGGACAGGGAGGGAAGAAACATTCAGTTCTTC.

The gene calls are TRBV7-2 and TRBJ1-1, with a weak D call TRBD1 (5 bases). Trimming removed 6 bases from V and 2 bases from J, with 13 bases in between. CDR3 size: 14 residues. Germline assignment: CDR1 SGHTA and CDR2 FQGNSA. The CDR3 region is CASRPRQTNTEAFF. As DNA, the CDR3 is TGTGCCAGCAGACCCCGACAGACAAACACTGAAGCTTTCTTT.

This chain uses TRBV6-2 or TRBV6-3 with TRBJ2-4; TRBD1 matches at 10 bases. The J call could be wrong; TRBJ2-5 is a better fit for the DNA end. The germline V gene encodes CDR1 MNHEY and CDR2 SVGEGT. There are 14 residues in the CDR3. CDR3 protein: CASIPAGTGATQYF. The CDR3 DNA is TGTGCCAGCATCCCCGCCGGGACAGGGGCGACCCAGTACTTC.

In this sample, this clonotype turned up a few times. CDR3 region: CASLGLVPYNEQFF. In DNA, the CDR3 is TGTGCCAGCCTCGGCCTAGTTCCCTACAATGAGCAGTTCTTC. The V gene is TRBV12-3 or TRBV12-4, the J gene TRBJ2-1, with unresolved D. This CDR3 region has 14 residues. Trimming took 8 bases from V and 2 from J, leaving 13 bases between them.

At least ten counts were recorded for this clonotype. The chain couples TRBV6-4 to TRBJ2-5; possibly TRBD1 for D (7 bases). The CDR3 consists of 17 residues. Germline V CDR1 and CDR2: MRHNA, SNTAGT. Trimming removed 5 bases at V and 2 bases at J, with 21 bases between. CDR3 DNA: TGTGCCAGCAGTCTACCCATAGGGGGCGGAGGGCAAGAGACCCAGTACTTC. This sequence encodes CASSLPIGGGGQETQYF.

This clonotype came up a few times. The V and J genes are TRBV20-1 and TRBJ2-7; 9 nucleotides match TRBD1. Germline V gives CDR1 DFQATT, CDR2 SNEGSKA (reference sequence). The CDR3 loop spans 13 amino acids. J was trimmed by 4 bases and V by 6 bases; bases with no gene match: 7. The CDR3 nucleotides read TGCAGTGCCACAGGGACAGGGCTTTACGAGCAGTACTTC. This gives the protein CSATGTGLYEQYF.

This clonotype was picked up a small number of times. The V and J genes are TRBV12-3 or TRBV12-4 and TRBJ2-3, with a possible D match to TRBD2 (5 bases). This CDR3 has 17 residues. Trimming stripped 4 bases from V and 0 bases from J, with 17 bases between. The CDR3 DNA reads TGTGCCAGCAGTTCCGAGAAAGTCTCGGGGAGCACAGATACGCAGTATTTT. Translated, it gives CASSSEKVSGSTDTQYF.

The CDR3 is CATSASAGGQETQYF. The CDR3 region has the DNA TGTGCCACCAGCGCCAGTGCAGGGGGCCAAGAGACCCAGTACTTC. The chain couples TRBV24-1 to TRBJ2-5, with 7 bases matching TRBD1. V shed 7 bases, J shed 1 base, and the junction held 8 bases outside the gene matches. CDR1 and CDR2 from the germline V gene are KGHDR and SFDVKD. This CDR3 is 15 amino acids long.

This clonotype was observed a handful of times. V usage is TRBV3-1 and J usage is TRBJ2-1; 8 nucleotides line up with TRBD2. CDR1 and CDR2 (germline): LGHDT, YNNKEL (reference sequence). Trimming at V came to 6 bases and at J to 6 bases, leaving 13 bases not matched to a gene. The CDR3 consists of 16 residues. The CDR3 sequence: CASSNWGAGELNEQFF. CDR3 sequence (DNA): TGTGCCAGCAGTAACTGGGGAGCGGGAGAGCTCAATGAGCAGTTCTTC.

This clonotype was counted between two and nine times. V gene TRBV6-5 combines with J gene TRBJ1-2, with 8 positions matching TRBD1. CDR3 length: 15 residues. V lost 0 bases and J lost 5; bases outside the gene matches: 5. Germline V gene data show CDR1 as MNHEY and CDR2 as SVGAGI. The CDR3 coding sequence is TGTGCCAGCAGTTACTCGACGGGACAGGCATATGGCTACACCTTC. This sequence encodes CASSYSTGQAYGYTF.

In this sample, this clonotype turned up a few times. J is TRBJ2-5 and V is TRBV20-1; 7 nucleotides agree with TRBD1. Germline lookup yields CDR1 DFQATT and CDR2 SNEGSKA (reference sequence). With V trimmed by 6 bases and J by 6 bases, 10 bases remained unmatched. This CDR3 is built from 13 residues. For the CDR3, the DNA is TGCAGTGCCCCCACGGGGACAGTAAAGACCCAGTACTTC. Its translation: CSAPTGTVKTQYF.

With regard to this clonotype: Relative to the germline gene, one junction end is altered; a read error may explain this. The chain employs TRBV4-1 and TRBJ2-3; 9 bases agree with TRBD2. The CDR3 extends over 18 amino acids. Germline V CDR1 and CDR2: MGHRA, YSYEKL. The CDR3 sequence: CASSQGGLAGDSTDTHYF. As DNA, the CDR3 is TGCGCCAGCAGCCAAGGGGGGTTAGCGGGGGATAGCACAGATACGCATTATTTT.

This clonotype has only a few counts. The chain carries TRBV20-1 and TRBJ1-4; TRBD1 matches 10 bases. Germline V lookup: CDR1 DFQATT, CDR2 SNEGSKA (reference sequence). This CDR3 spans 15 amino acids. The J segment lost 3 bases and the V segment lost 1 base, leaving 2 bases of the junction unmatched. The CDR3 coding sequence is TGCAGTGCTAGAGGCGGACAGGGGGCTAATGAAAAACTGTTTTTT. As protein: CSARGGQGANEKLFF.

This chain links TRBV20-1 with TRBJ2-1; a possible D gene is TRBD2 (6 bases). This CDR3 region has 16 residues. Trimming removed 4 bases from V and 1 base from J, with 17 bases in between. The V gene's germline CDR1 is DFQATT and CDR2 SNEGSKA (reference sequence). The CDR3 coding sequence is TGCAGTGCTACTAAGCCCGGGACTGGTTCCTACAATGAGCAGTTCTTC. Protein product: CSATKPGTGSYNEQFF.

This clonotype was recorded a few times. V usage is TRBV7-9 and J usage is TRBJ2-1, with D perhaps matching TRBD2 (6 bases). The end of the DNA fits TRBJ2-7 better, so the J call may be wrong. This CDR3 has 13 amino acids. The germline gives CDR1 SEHNR, CDR2 FQNEAQ (reference sequence). The CDR3 sequence: CASSGRSYNEQYF. CDR3 DNA: TGTGCCAGCAGCGGGAGGTCGTACAATGAGCAGTACTTC.